Listed below are T cell receptor beta chains from one sample, sequenced in a study of cytomegalovirus exposure and HLA in healthy donors. The protocol was immunoSEQ multiplex PCR, while the TCRdb copy is restricted to in-frame clones and leaves out a portion. The sample holds around 200,000 clones, roughly 79% seen once. The sample comprised PBMCs. The receptors were sampled from a man aged 25-45 years in good health and CMV-seronegative. The CDR3 runs from the conserved cysteine through the conserved F or W. The D gene is left open where the match is weak. Clone size is shown for a subset of rows, as once, few, many or a class of expanded clone.

V gene	clone size	J gene	D gene	CDR3 DNA	CDR3 protein
TRBV5-1	-	TRBJ2-6	TRBD2	TGCGCCAGCAGCACTAGACTAGCGGGAGGCAGTACTGGGGCCAACGTCCTGACTTTC	CASSTRLAGGSTGANVLTF
TRBV6-6	few	TRBJ2-1	TRBD2	TGTGCCAGCAGAAGGAGCGGGATCTCCTACAATGAGCAGTTCTTC	CASRRSGISYNEQFF
TRBV14	few	TRBJ1-4	-	TGTGCCAGCAGCCAAGAGCAGGATGCAACTAATGAAAAACTGTTTTTT	CASSQEQDATNEKLFF
TRBV6-6	few	TRBJ2-5	-	TGTGCCAGCAGTTACTCTGAAGGGGCAGAGACCCAGTACTTC	CASSYSEGAETQYF
TRBV5-4	-	TRBJ1-5	-	TGTGCCAGCAGCTCCGGAGGCGGATCCAATCAGCCCCAGCATTTT	CASSSGGGSNQPQHF
TRBV19	-	TRBJ1-5	-	TGTGCCAGTAGTCTCCTCTCGGGGTCCAATCAGCCCCAGCATTTT	CASSLLSGSNQPQHF
TRBV5-1	-	TRBJ1-5	TRBD1	TGCGCCAGCAGCCCAGGGACAGGGGGTCAACAGCCCCAGCATTTT	CASSPGTGGQQPQHF
TRBV27	once	TRBJ1-5	-	TGTGCCAGCAGTTTTGAACAGGGAAGACAGCCCCAGCATTTT	CASSFEQGRQPQHF
TRBV4-1	-	TRBJ2-5	TRBD2	TGCGCCAGCAGCCCGGAGGCTAGCGGGTACCCAACCCAAGAGACCCAGTACTTC	CASSPEASGYPTQETQYF
TRBV5-8	-	TRBJ2-7	-	TGTGCCAGCAGCCCCCTGCAAGGGGCATACGAGCAGTACTTC	CASSPLQGAYEQYF
TRBV7-9	-	TRBJ2-3	-	TGTGCCAGCAGCTTAGCTGGGGGGATGACAGATACGCAGTATTTT	CASSLAGGMTDTQYF
TRBV23-1	few	TRBJ1-2	-	TGCGCCAGCACCGCCACAGGGTCGGGGGGCTACACCTTC	CASTATGSGGYTF
TRBV28	-	TRBJ2-7	TRBD2	TGTGCCAGCAGTTTATTGGGCACTAGCGGGAGCTACGAGCAGTACTTC	CASSLLGTSGSYEQYF
TRBV15	-	TRBJ2-7	-	TGTGCCACCAGCAGAGAAGATATGACAGACGAGCAGTACTTC	CATSREDMTDEQYF
TRBV6-1	-	TRBJ2-7	-	TGTGCCAGCAGCGGAAAGGGGGAAGGCTACGAGCAGTACTTC	CASSGKGEGYEQYF
TRBV19	-	TRBJ2-6	TRBD1	TGTGCCAGTAGTATAGCAGGGGGCTCTGGGGCCAACGTCCTGACTTTC	CASSIAGGSGANVLTF
TRBV28	few	TRBJ2-2	-	TGTGCCAGCAAATATCTCCAGGGGTTCGTGGAGACCGGGGAGCTGTTTTTT	CASKYLQGFVETGELFF
TRBV28	-	TRBJ2-2	TRBD2	TGTGCCAGCAGTGCCGGACTAGCGGGAGGGCCCGACACCGGGGAGCTGTTTTTT	CASSAGLAGGPDTGELFF
TRBV5-4	-	TRBJ2-1	-	TGTGCCAGCAGCTTAGATAGGAGCTCCTACAATGAGCAGTTCTTC	CASSLDRSSYNEQFF
TRBV6-1	-	TRBJ2-7	TRBD2	TGTGCCAGCAGTGAGACGGGGGGATTGCCCTACGAGCAGTACTTC	CASSETGGLPYEQYF
TRBV25-1	-	TRBJ2-7	TRBD1	TGTGCCAGCAGTGATGGGAGTGGACAGGGTGCCTACGAGCAGTACTTC	CASSDGSGQGAYEQYF
TRBV27	-	TRBJ2-7	TRBD1	TGTGCCAGCAGTCCGGGACAGGGGTATTCCTACGAGCAGTACTTC	CASSPGQGYSYEQYF
TRBV14	few	TRBJ2-1	-	TGTGCCAGCAGCCCCACCGACTACAAAACTAACAATGAGCAGTTCTTC	CASSPTDYKTNNEQFF
TRBV5-4	-	TRBJ2-7	-	TGTGCCAGCAGCTTAGGGCAGGGCCTCTACGAGCAGTACTTC	CASSLGQGLYEQYF
TRBV27	-	TRBJ1-6	-	TGTGCCAGCAGCTTGGCCATCTCCTCCCATAATTCACCCCTCCACTTT	CASSLAISSHNSPLHF
TRBV19	few	TRBJ2-7	TRBD1	TGTGCCAGTAGTAGGTCGGGACAGGGTTTGTACGAGCAGTACTTC	CASSRSGQGLYEQYF
TRBV6-5	-	TRBJ1-2	TRBD1	TGTGCCTCCGGACAGGGTAGTAGTGGCTACACCTTC	CASGQGSSGYTF
TRBV25-1	few	TRBJ2-5	TRBD2	TGTGCCAGCAGTGAAGGGGGGGACCAAGAGACCCAGTACTTC	CASSEGGDQETQYF
TRBV28	-	TRBJ1-2	TRBD1	TGTGCCAGCAGTTATGACAGGGCGTTCTATGGCTACACCTTC	CASSYDRAFYGYTF
TRBV28	-	TRBJ1-2	-	TGTGCCAGCAGTCCCTGGCGGGGGGAAGACTATGGCTACACCTTC	CASSPWRGEDYGYTF
TRBV6-6	-	TRBJ2-7	TRBD1	TGTGCCAGCAGAGGGACAGGGGGGGGGTACGAGCAGTACTTC	CASRGTGGGYEQYF
TRBV4-1	-	TRBJ1-3	-	TGCGCCAGCAGCCCTCGGGACACCACTGGAAACACCATATATTTT	CASSPRDTTGNTIYF
TRBV7-9	-	TRBJ2-7	-	TGTGCCAGCAGCTCCCAGGGGATCCGCTACGAGCAGTACTTC	CASSSQGIRYEQYF
TRBV5-1	-	TRBJ2-7	-	TGCGCCAGCAGCTTGAGGGCAGGGCTCTACGAGCAGTACTTC	CASSLRAGLYEQYF
TRBV7-3	-	TRBJ2-1	-	TGTGCCAGCAGCTTAAGTTTTAGTGGCTACAATGAGCAGTTCTTC	CASSLSFSGYNEQFF
TRBV19	few	TRBJ2-7	TRBD1	TGTGCCAGTAGTATAGCGATTGGACAGGGCGATTCCTACGAGCAGTACTTC	CASSIAIGQGDSYEQYF
TRBV11-3	-	TRBJ2-5	TRBD1	TGTGCCAGCAGCTTCCGGGACAGGGGGTTGGAGACCCAGTACTTC	CASSFRDRGLETQYF
TRBV5-1	-	TRBJ2-7	TRBD2	TGCGCCAGCAGCCCGGGACTAGCGGGAGCGGCCCTCTACGAGCAGTACTTC	CASSPGLAGAALYEQYF
TRBV25-1	-	TRBJ1-1	TRBD1	TGTGCCAGCAGTCCGACAGGGGGGTACACTGAAGCTTTCTTT	CASSPTGGYTEAFF
TRBV4-1	-	TRBJ1-2	TRBD1	TGCGCCAGCAGCCAAGACGCAGGGGGCTATGGCTACACCTTC	CASSQDAGGYGYTF
TRBV5-1	-	TRBJ1-4	-	TGCGCCAGCAGCTTGGGGGGGCTGGGTGAAAAACTGTTTTTT	CASSLGGLGEKLFF
TRBV19	-	TRBJ1-5	-	TGTGCCAGTAGTCCAACAGGGTTAGCTTGGAGCAATCAGCCCCAGCATTTT	CASSPTGLAWSNQPQHF
TRBV12-2	-	TRBJ2-7	-	TGTGCAAGTCGCGAACTTTCTTCCTACCGGGTTTACGAGCAGTACTTC	CASRELSSYRVYEQYF
TRBV5-1	-	TRBJ2-7	TRBD1	TGCGCCAGCAGCTTCGGACAGGGGGCTGACGAGCAGTACTTC	CASSFGQGADEQYF
TRBV5-4	few	TRBJ2-1	TRBD2	TGTGCCAGCAGCGGGGACCCGACTAGCGGGAAGTACAATGAGCAGTTCTTC	CASSGDPTSGKYNEQFF
TRBV10-3	-	TRBJ2-1	TRBD2	TGTGCCATCAGTGAGGACACCGGGACTAGTTGGGGTATCTCATCTCTTTACAATGAGCAGTTCTTC	CAISEDTGTSWGISSLYNEQFF
TRBV28	-	TRBJ1-5	-	TGTGCCAGCAGCTTCAGGGGTATTGGGAATCAGCCCCAGCATTTT	CASSFRGIGNQPQHF
TRBV27	-	TRBJ1-1	-	TGTGCCAGCAGTTTATGGGGGGGAGGCACTGAAGCTTTCTTT	CASSLWGGGTEAFF
TRBV27	-	TRBJ1-2	TRBD1	TGTGCCAGCAGTTTTCGGCAGGGGGCAAGCTATGGCTACACCTTC	CASSFRQGASYGYTF